One and the same sample provided the 8 T cell receptor beta chains below, sequenced in a study of naive and memory T cell subsets. An equimolar mix of two oligonucleotides served as the beta constant-region primer for TRBC1 and TRBC2. The ligated cDNA underwent four PCR rounds using SP2 and nested alpha and beta constant-region primers. MiXCR was run by TCRdb on the UMI-ligation and nested PCR reads, yielding one entry per CDR3 protein. The table shows over 65,000 distinct CDR3 sequences, with roughly 9.3% occurring only once. The sequenced sample was naive CD8+ T cells from blood. All receptors come from a human donor in good health.

The DNA of the CDR3 is TGTGCCAGCAGCTACAGGGCCACCTACAATGAGCAGTTCTTC. Its translation: CASSYRATYNEQFF. The chain joins TRBV14 to TRBJ2-1, with a weak D call TRBD1 (6 bases). This CDR3 is built from 14 residues. The germline V gene encodes CDR1 SGHDN and CDR2 FVKESK. V gave up 5 bases and J gave up 2 bases, with 10 bases separating them.

At least ten counts were recorded for this clonotype. The chain couples TRBV2 to TRBJ2-7; D ambiguous. The germline gives CDR1 SNHLY, CDR2 FYNNEI. The CDR3 is 12 amino acids. The V gene lost 6 bases and the J gene lost 7 bases, with 13 bases spanning the gap. CDR3 sequence: CASRGRHEEQYF. CDR3 in DNA: TGTGCCAGCAGAGGCCGTCATGAGGAGCAGTACTTC.

The DNA for the CDR3 is TGTGCCAGCAGCCGCAAGGACAGAGCCTACGAGCAGTACTTC. This sequence encodes CASSRKDRAYEQYF. This chain links TRBV7-2 with TRBJ2-7, with a tentative D call TRBD1 (6 bases). Germline CDR1 reads SGHTA; CDR2 reads FQGNSA. There are 14 residues in the CDR3. The V gene lost 5 bases and the J gene lost 2 bases, with 13 bases spanning the gap. Variable domain in full (rest from reference TRBV7-2 and TRBJ2-7): GAGVSQSPSNKVTEKGKDVELRCDPISGHTALYWYRQSLGQGLEFLIYFQGNSAPDKSGLPSDRFSAERTGGSVSTLTIQRTQQEDSAVYLCASSRKDRAYEQYFGPGTRLTVT.

This chain joins TRBV20-1 and TRBJ2-1; 9 nucleotides match TRBD2. The CDR3 is 14 residues long. Germline V CDR1 and CDR2: DFQATT, SNEGSKA (reference sequence). V lost 3 bases, J lost 5 bases, and 5 bases stayed unmatched. The CDR3 nucleotides are TGCAGTGCTAGTCGACTAGCGGAAAACAATGAGCAGTTCTTC. It codes for CSASRLAENNEQFF.

This clonotype was seen a few times. The chain has TRBV7-9 and TRBJ2-3, with D uncertain. This CDR3 contains 12 residues. Germline CDR1 SEHNR, CDR2 FQNEAQ (reference sequence). Trimming took off 5 bases at V and 7 bases at J, with 10 bases between the two ends. In DNA, the CDR3 is TGTGCCAGCAGCCCGACACTGAATACGCAGTATTTT. Residues: CASSPTLNTQYF.

The rearrangement joins TRBV6-1 to TRBJ2-2; 12 bases are a match to TRBD2. The germline V gene has CDR1 MNHNS and CDR2 SASEGT. V was clipped by 8 bases and J by 5 bases; unmatched bases: 3. The CDR3 extends over 14 amino acids. CDR3 region: CASGLAGRTGELFF. Here the CDR3 DNA reads TGTGCCAGCGGACTAGCGGGAAGGACCGGGGAGCTGTTTTTT.

This clonotype was seen more than once but under ten times. The gene calls are TRBV6-1 and TRBJ1-5; TRBD1 agrees at 7 bases. This CDR3 contains 15 residues. The germline CDR1 and CDR2 sequences are MNHNS and SASEGT. Trimming at V came to 6 bases and at J to 2 bases, leaving 7 bases not matched to a gene. In DNA, the CDR3 is TGTGCCAGCAGCCAGCGACAGGGTGGCAATCAGCCCCAGCATTTT. It translates to CASSQRQGGNQPQHF.

V and J are TRBV20-1 and TRBJ2-7, with 8 bases aligning to TRBD1. CDR3 length: 15 amino acids. V shed 3 bases, J shed 2 bases, and the junction held 9 bases outside the gene matches. Germline V gene sequence: CDR1 DFQATT, CDR2 SNEGSKA (reference sequence). For the CDR3, the DNA is TGCAGTGCTAGGTACCGGGACAGGAACACCTACGAGCAGTACTTC. This codes for CSARYRDRNTYEQYF.